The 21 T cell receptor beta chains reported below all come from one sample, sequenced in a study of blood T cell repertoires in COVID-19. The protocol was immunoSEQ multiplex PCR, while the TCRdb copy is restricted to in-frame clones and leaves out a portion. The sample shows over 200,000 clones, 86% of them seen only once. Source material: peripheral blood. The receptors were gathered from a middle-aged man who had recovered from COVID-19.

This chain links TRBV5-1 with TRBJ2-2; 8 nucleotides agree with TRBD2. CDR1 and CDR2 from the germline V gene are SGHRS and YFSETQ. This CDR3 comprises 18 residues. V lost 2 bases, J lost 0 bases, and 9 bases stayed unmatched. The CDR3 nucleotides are TGCGCCAGCAGCTTCCTGCGACTAGCGCCGCCGAACACCGGGGAGCTGTTTTTT. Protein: CASSFLRLAPPNTGELFF.

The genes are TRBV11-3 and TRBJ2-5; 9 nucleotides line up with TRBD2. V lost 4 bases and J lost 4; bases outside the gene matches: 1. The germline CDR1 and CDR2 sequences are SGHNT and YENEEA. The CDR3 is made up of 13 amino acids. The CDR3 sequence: CASSSSGIETQYF. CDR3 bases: TGTGCCAGCAGCTCTAGCGGGATAGAGACCCAGTACTTC.

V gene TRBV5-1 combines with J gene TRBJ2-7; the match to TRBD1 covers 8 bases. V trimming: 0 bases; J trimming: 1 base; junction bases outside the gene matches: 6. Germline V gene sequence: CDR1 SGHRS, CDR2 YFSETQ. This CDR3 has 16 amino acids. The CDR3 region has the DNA TGCGCCAGCAGCTTGGGACAGGGGAAGTTTTCCTACGAGCAGTACTTC. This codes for CASSLGQGKFSYEQYF.

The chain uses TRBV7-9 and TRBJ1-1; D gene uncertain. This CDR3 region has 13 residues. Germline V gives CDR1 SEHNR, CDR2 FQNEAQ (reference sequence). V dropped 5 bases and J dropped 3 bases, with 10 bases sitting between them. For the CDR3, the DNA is TGTGCCAGCAGCCCCCTCGGAGACACTGAAGCTTTCTTT. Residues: CASSPLGDTEAFF. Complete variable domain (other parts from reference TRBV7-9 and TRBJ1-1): DTGVSQNPRHKITKRGQNVTFRCDPISEHNRLYWYRQTLGQGPEFLTYFQNEAQLEKSRLLSDRFSAERPKGSFSTLEIQRTEQGDSAMYLCASSPLGDTEAFFGQGTRLTVV.

DNA of the CDR3: TGTGCCAGCAGTTTAGCAGGGGGGCGTTATAACTATGGCTACACCTTC. This translates into CASSLAGGRYNYGYTF. V is TRBV27 and J is TRBJ1-2, with 7 positions matching TRBD1. The CDR3 sequence is 16 residues long. Per germline, CDR1 MNHEY and CDR2 SMNVEV (reference sequence). The V gene end was trimmed by 2 bases and the J gene end by 1 base; junction bases not matched to a gene: 7.

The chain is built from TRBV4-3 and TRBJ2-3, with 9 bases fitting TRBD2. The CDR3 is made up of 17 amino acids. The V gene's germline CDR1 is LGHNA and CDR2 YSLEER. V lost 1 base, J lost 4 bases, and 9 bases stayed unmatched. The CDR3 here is CASSQALGLARSDTQYF. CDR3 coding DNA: TGCGCCAGCAGCCAAGCACTGGGACTAGCAAGGTCAGATACGCAGTATTTT.

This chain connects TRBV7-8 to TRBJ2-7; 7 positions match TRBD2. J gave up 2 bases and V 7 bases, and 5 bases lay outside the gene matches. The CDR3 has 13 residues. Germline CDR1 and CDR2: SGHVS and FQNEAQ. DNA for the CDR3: TGTGCCAGCACCGCTAGCGGCCCCTACGAGCAGTACTTC. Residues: CASTASGPYEQYF. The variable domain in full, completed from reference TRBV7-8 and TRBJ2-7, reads GAGVSQSPRYKVAKRGQDVALRCDPISGHVSLFWYQQALGQGPEFLTYFQNEAQLDKSGLPSDRFFAERPEGSVSTLKIQRTQQEDSAVYLCASTASGPYEQYFGPGTRLTVT.

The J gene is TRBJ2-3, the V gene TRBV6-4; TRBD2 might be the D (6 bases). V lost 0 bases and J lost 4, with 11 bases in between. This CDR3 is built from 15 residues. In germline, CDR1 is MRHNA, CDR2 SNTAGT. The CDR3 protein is CASSDSGGQADTQYF. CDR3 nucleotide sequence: TGTGCCAGCAGTGACTCGGGGGGTCAGGCAGATACGCAGTATTTT.

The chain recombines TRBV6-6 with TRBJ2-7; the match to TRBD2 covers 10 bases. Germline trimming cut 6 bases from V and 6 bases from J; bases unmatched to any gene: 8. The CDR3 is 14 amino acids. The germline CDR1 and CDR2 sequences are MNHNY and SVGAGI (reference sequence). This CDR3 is CASRLAGGNGEQYF. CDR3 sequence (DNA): TGTGCCAGCAGGTTAGCGGGAGGTAACGGCGAGCAGTACTTC.

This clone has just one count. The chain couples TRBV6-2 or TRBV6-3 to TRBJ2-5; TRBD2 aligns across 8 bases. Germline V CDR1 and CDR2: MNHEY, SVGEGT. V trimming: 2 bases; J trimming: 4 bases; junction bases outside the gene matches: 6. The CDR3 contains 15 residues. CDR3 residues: CASSYGGLGSETQYF. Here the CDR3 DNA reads TGTGCCAGCAGTTACGGGGGACTAGGGTCAGAGACCCAGTACTTC.

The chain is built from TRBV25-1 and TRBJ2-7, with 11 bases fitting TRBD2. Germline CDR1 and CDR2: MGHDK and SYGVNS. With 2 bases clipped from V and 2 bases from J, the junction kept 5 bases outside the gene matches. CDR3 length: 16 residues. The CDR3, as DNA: TGTGCCAGCAGTGAAAAGGGTAGCGGGAGGGCCTACGAGCAGTACTTC. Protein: CASSEKGSGRAYEQYF.

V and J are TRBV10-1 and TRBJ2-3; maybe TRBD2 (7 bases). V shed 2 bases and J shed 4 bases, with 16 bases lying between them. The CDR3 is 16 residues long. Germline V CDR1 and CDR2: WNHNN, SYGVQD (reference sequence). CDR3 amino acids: CASSEGEGRGADTQYF. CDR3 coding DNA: TGCGCCAGCAGTGAGGGGGAGGGGAGGGGGGCAGATACGCAGTATTTT.

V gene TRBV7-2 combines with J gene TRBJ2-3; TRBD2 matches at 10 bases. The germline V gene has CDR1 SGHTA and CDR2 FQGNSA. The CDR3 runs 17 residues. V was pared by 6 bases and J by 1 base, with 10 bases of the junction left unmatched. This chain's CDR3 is CASSRDVAGGRTDTQYF. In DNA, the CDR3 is TGTGCCAGCAGTCGAGACGTAGCGGGGGGCCGCACAGATACGCAGTATTTT. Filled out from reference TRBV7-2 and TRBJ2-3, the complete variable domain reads GAGVSQSPSNKVTEKGKDVELRCDPISGHTALYWYRQSLGQGLEFLIYFQGNSAPDKSGLPSDRFSAERTGGSVSTLTIQRTQQEDSAVYLCASSRDVAGGRTDTQYFGPGTRLTVL.

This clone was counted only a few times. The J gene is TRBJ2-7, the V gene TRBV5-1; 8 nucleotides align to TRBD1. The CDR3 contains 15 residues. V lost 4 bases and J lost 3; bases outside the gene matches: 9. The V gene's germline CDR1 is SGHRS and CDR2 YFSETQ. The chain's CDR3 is CASSSIGQGGYEQYF. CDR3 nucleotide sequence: TGCGCCAGCAGCAGTATAGGACAGGGTGGCTACGAGCAGTACTTC.

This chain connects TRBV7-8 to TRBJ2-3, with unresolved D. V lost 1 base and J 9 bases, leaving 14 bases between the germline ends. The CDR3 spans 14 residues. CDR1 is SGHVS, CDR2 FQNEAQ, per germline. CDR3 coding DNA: TGTGCCAGCAGCTTAGGCGACTCCTCGGAAACGCAGTATTTT. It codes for CASSLGDSSETQYF.

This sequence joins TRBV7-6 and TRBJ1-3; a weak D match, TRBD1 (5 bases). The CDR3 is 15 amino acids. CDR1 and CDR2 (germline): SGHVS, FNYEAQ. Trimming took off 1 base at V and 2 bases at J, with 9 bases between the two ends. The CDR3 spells CASSLGEDTGNTIYF. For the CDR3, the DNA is TGTGCCAGCAGCTTAGGCGAGGACACTGGAAACACCATATATTTT. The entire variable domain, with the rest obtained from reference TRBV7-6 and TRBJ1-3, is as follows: GAGVSQSPRYKVTKRGQDVALRCDPISGHVSLYWYRQALGQGPEFLTYFNYEAQQDKSGLPNDRFSAERPEGSISTLTIQRTEQRDSAMYRCASSLGEDTGNTIYFGEGSWLTVV.

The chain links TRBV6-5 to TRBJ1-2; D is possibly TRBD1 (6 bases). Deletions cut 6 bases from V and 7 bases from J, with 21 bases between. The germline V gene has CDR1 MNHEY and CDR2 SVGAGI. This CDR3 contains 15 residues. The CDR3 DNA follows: TGTGCCAGCAGCTTCTCACCCCTTGCGACAGGTGGCTACACCTTC. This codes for CASSFSPLATGGYTF.

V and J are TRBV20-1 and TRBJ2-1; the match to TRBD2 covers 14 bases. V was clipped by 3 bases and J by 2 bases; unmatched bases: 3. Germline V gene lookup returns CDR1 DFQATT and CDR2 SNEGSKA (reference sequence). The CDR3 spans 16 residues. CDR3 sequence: CSASLTSGGAYNEQFF. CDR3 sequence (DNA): TGCAGTGCTAGTCTGACTAGCGGGGGGGCCTACAATGAGCAGTTCTTC.

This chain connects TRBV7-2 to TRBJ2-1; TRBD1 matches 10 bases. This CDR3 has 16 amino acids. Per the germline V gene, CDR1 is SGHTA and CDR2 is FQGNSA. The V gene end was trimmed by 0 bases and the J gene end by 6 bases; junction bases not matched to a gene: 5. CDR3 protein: CASSLAGQGRSNEQFF. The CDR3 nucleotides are TGTGCCAGCAGCTTAGCGGGACAGGGGAGGAGCAATGAGCAGTTCTTC.

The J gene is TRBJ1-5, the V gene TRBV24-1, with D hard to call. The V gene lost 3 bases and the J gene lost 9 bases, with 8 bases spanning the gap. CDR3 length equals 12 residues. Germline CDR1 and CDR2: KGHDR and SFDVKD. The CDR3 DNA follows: TGTGCCACCAGTGATCTCGGGTCGCCCCAGCATTTT. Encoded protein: CATSDLGSPQHF.

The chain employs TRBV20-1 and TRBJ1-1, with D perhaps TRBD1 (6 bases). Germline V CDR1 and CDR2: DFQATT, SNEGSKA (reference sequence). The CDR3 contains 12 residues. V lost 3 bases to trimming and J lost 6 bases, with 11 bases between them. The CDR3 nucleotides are TGCAGTGCTAGTTCAGGGGTGGCTGAAGCTTTCTTT. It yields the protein CSASSGVAEAFF.